A selection of T cell receptor beta chains follows, all from one sample in a study of radiotherapy plus CTLA-4 blockade in lung cancer. Data came from immunoSEQ multiplex PCR; TCRdb stores just in-frame clones and leaves some out. Among tens of thousands of clones, about four fifths were seen once, and the ten largest hold 8.5%. The input for sequencing was peripheral blood, taken from a patient treated with radiotherapy plus ipilimumab. These receptors originate from a human donor with non-small cell lung cancer who had a complete response to radiotherapy plus ipilimumab. CDR3s include the opening cysteine and the closing phenylalanine or tryptophan. Each record gives: clone size, J gene, D gene, V gene, CDR3 DNA, CDR3 protein. The D gene is left open where the match is weak. The size entry is marked missing in some rows and otherwise reads once, few, many or a size class.

once	TRBJ2-4	-	TRBV6-5	TGTGCCAGCACCGACCCGGGGGTAGGCAAAAACATTCAGTACTTC	CASTDPGVGKNIQYF
few	TRBJ1-4	-	TRBV4-3	TGCGCCAGCAGCCAAGATCAGGGGAGGGGTGAAAAACTGTTTTTT	CASSQDQGRGEKLFF
few	TRBJ1-3	-	TRBV19	TGTGCCAGTAGTATAGGGACAGCGATAAGAAACACCATATATTTT	CASSIGTAIRNTIYF
-	TRBJ2-5	-	TRBV6-6	TGTGCCAGCAGTCGCCGCGGTCAAGAGACCCAGTACTTC	CASSRRGQETQYF
few	TRBJ2-5	-	TRBV5-6	TGTGCCAGCAGCTTAAGCCGACAGGTGAACTTC	CASSLSRQVNF
-	TRBJ1-6	TRBD1	TRBV5-1	TGCGCCAGCAGCTTGGGCGGACAGGGATATAATTCACCCCTCCACTTT	CASSLGGQGYNSPLHF
-	TRBJ1-6	TRBD1	TRBV27	TGTGCCAGCTCACGCGACAGGGTACCTAATTCACCCCTCCACTTT	CASSRDRVPNSPLHF
-	TRBJ1-2	TRBD1	TRBV28	TGTGCCAGCAGTCCTCCGGGACAGGGGGGTGGTGGCTACACCTTC	CASSPPGQGGGGYTF
once	TRBJ2-2	TRBD2	TRBV14	TGTGCCAGCAGCCCTCTAGCGGGGGGGAACACCGGGGAGCTGTTTTTT	CASSPLAGGNTGELFF
-	TRBJ2-7	-	TRBV12-5	TGTGCTAGTGGTTCAAGCGTCTTTCCCTACGAGCAGTACTTC	CASGSSVFPYEQYF
-	TRBJ1-1	-	TRBV7-9	TGTGCCAGCCGGGGGGGCTCGGGAGCTTTCTTT	CASRGGSGAFF
-	TRBJ1-5	TRBD1	TRBV6-6	TGTGCCAGCGGGGAACACGGGACAGACAATCAGCCCCAGCATTTT	CASGEHGTDNQPQHF
-	TRBJ1-6	TRBD1	TRBV5-8	TGTGCCAGCAGTTACCGGGACAGGGTGAATTCACCCCTCCACTTT	CASSYRDRVNSPLHF
-	TRBJ1-5	-	TRBV19	TGTGCCAGTTCCAGGGATAGCAATCAGCCCCAGCATTTT	CASSRDSNQPQHF
-	TRBJ2-1	TRBD2	TRBV9	TGTGCCAGCAGCGTACGACTAGCGGTATACAATGAGCAGTTCTTC	CASSVRLAVYNEQFF
-	TRBJ2-7	-	TRBV6-5	TGTGCCAGCAGTTACGGACAGTTATACGAGCAGTACTTC	CASSYGQLYEQYF
-	TRBJ2-1	TRBD2	TRBV6-1	TGTGCCAGCACCACAGGGACTAGCGGGGGGCCTGAGCAGTTCTTC	CASTTGTSGGPEQFF
once	TRBJ2-7	-	TRBV5-8	TGTGCCAGCAGCTTGGTTATCTCCTACGAGCAGTACTTC	CASSLVISYEQYF
once	TRBJ2-1	TRBD2	TRBV19	TGTGCCAGTAGCACCCCGGGACTAGCGGAAGTCTTC	CASSTPGLAEVF
-	TRBJ2-5	TRBD1	TRBV2	TGTGCCAGCAGAACCCTCGGGACAGCCCAAGAGACCCAGTACTTC	CASRTLGTAQETQYF
-	TRBJ1-2	-	TRBV25-1	TGTGCCAGCAGTGAACAGTCCTATGGCTACACCTTC	CASSEQSYGYTF
-	TRBJ1-4	-	TRBV27	TGTGCCAGCAGTCAGGCGGGGGGGAGGCGGGAAAAACTGTTTTTT	CASSQAGGRREKLFF
-	TRBJ2-5	-	TRBV6-1	TGTGCCGGCAGGCGGTCGGGACAAGAGACCCAGTACTTC	CAGRRSGQETQYF
-	TRBJ2-5	TRBD2	TRBV11-3	TGTGCCAGCAGCTTAGGTTTAGCGGGGGCCGCGGAGACCCAGTACTTC	CASSLGLAGAAETQYF
few	TRBJ1-6	TRBD1	TRBV11-2	TGTGCCAGCACCCCGGGACAGTTTAATTCACCCCTCCACTTT	CASTPGQFNSPLHF
-	TRBJ2-1	-	TRBV9	TGTGCCAGCAGCGTAGGAGGCGGGCTAGCCTACAATGAGCAGTTCTTC	CASSVGGGLAYNEQFF
few	TRBJ2-3	-	TRBV7-9	TGTGCCAGCAGCCCCGTGGAGGAGCAGTATTTT	CASSPVEEQYF
few	TRBJ1-2	-	TRBV28	TGTGCCAGCAGGCACGGACAGAACTATGGCTACACCTTC	CASRHGQNYGYTF
-	TRBJ1-2	-	TRBV5-1	TGCGCCAGCAGCTTGGACAGGGCCTCTGGCTATGGCTACACCTTC	CASSLDRASGYGYTF
-	TRBJ1-2	TRBD1	TRBV6-5	TGTGCCAGCAGTGAAATAGGGGGCGCGAGCTACACCTTC	CASSEIGGASYTF
-	TRBJ2-5	TRBD1	TRBV9	TGTGCCAGCACTCGTTCGGGACAGGGAGAAGAGACCCAGTACTTC	CASTRSGQGEETQYF